This TCR beta chain originates from a study of cytomegalovirus exposure and HLA in healthy donors. Regarding the study as a whole: Sequences of the TCR beta chain were said to predict the HLA-A and HLA-B alleles of most subjects accurately.

PCR primers comprised 60 Vbeta and 13 Jbeta primers. As handled by the study authors: The authors later counted approximately 80 million unique TCR beta chains, 9.5 million to 11 million of them shared. TCRdb's copy holds only in-frame clones and misses some; the assay was immunoSEQ multiplex PCR. That table supplies the V and J calls and clone size; D and trimming were determined from the DNA. The top ten clones hold roughly 4.2% of a sample with about 130,000 clones, 80% of them seen once. In the case of this clone: The antigen remains undetermined.

The sample consisted of PBMCs. This TCR was recovered from a woman in her thirties or forties in good health and CMV-seronegative.

The CDR3 is CASSPTHGANNEQFF. CDR3 sequence (DNA): TGCGCCAGCAGCCCAACCCATGGAGCTAACAATGAGCAGTTCTTC. This chain connects TRBV4-3 to TRBJ2-1, with D unresolved. CDR1 is LGHNA, CDR2 YSLEER, per germline. The CDR3 loop spans 15 amino acids. Trimming pared 4 bases from V and 5 bases from J, leaving 15 bases between.